The present T cell receptor (beta chain) was sequenced within a study of graft-versus-host responses after intestinal transplantation. Across the whole study: Once they had received anti-thymocyte globulin induction, all recipients took tacrolimus and steroids for approximately 3 years. Study outcomes and limitations: The marrow of recipients harbored GvH clones, and ileum or blood showed some of them first.

Germline CDR1 MGHRA, CDR2 YSYEKL. There are 14 residues in the CDR3. The V gene lost 4 bases and the J gene lost 6 bases, with 13 bases spanning the gap. For this clone: Its specificity is not known.

This table comes from immunoSEQ multiplex PCR, and its TCRdb copy is limited to in-frame clones, with some not included. This sample carries under 30,000 clones, about 93% of them seen once, and the ten largest clones take approximately 0.82%. Material: PBMCs, obtained roughly 32 days after intestinal transplant. The chain uses TRBV4-1 and TRBJ2-1; D may be TRBD1 (5 bases). The receptor's source is a human patient who received an intestinal transplant, so some T cells may come from the graft donor. In DNA form, the CDR3 reads TGCGCCAGCAGCCGACCCGGGCAGGGCAATGAGCAGTTCTTC. Translation gives CASSRPGQGNEQFF.